Described below is a single T cell receptor (beta chain) sequence and its context. These data originate in a study of radiotherapy plus CTLA-4 blockade in lung cancer. Clones were read by immunoSEQ multiplex PCR, and TCRdb kept only the in-frame ones, dropping some. The data hold 43,000 or so clones, with 73% observed a single time. The sequencing used peripheral blood, collected from a patient treated with radiotherapy plus ipilimumab. This TCR came from a human donor with non-small cell lung cancer who had a complete response to radiotherapy plus ipilimumab.

The CDR3 DNA reads as TGTGCCAGCACCCTGGGAGGGAAAGAGACCCAGTACTTC. Its translation: CASTLGGKETQYF. V gene TRBV5-5 combines with J gene TRBJ2-5; 7 bases fit TRBD2. Germline CDR1 is SGHKS and CDR2 is YYEKEE (reference sequence). The CDR3 covers 13 residues. V was clipped by 6 bases and J by 3 bases; unmatched bases: 5.